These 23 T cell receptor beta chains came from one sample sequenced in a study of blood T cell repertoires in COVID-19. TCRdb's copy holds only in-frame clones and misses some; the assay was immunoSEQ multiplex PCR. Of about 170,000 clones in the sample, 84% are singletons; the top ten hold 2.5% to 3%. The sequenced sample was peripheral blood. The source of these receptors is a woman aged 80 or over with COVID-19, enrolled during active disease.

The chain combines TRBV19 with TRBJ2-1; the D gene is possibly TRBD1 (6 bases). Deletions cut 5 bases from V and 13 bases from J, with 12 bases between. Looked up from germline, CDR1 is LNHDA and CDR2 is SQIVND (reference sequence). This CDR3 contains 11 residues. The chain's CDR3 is CASSLGQFQFF. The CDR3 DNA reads TGTGCCAGTAGTCTCGGACAGTTTCAGTTCTTC.

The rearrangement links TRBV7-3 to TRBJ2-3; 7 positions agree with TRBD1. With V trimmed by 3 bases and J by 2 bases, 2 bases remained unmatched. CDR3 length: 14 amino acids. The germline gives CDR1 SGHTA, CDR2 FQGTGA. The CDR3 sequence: CASSFRGSTDTQYF. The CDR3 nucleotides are TGTGCCAGCAGCTTCAGGGGGTCCACAGATACGCAGTATTTT.

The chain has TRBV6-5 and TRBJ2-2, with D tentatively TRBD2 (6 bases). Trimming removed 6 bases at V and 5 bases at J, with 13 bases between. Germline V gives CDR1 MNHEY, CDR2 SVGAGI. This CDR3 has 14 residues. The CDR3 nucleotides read TGTGCCAGCAGAGACATTGGGGGGACCGGGGAGCTGTTTTTT. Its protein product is CASRDIGGTGELFF.

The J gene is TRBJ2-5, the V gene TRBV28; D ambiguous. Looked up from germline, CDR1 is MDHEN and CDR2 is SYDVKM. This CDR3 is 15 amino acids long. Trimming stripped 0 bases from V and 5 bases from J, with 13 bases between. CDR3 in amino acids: CASSLWTPRDETQYF. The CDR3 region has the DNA TGTGCCAGCAGTTTATGGACACCGAGAGACGAGACCCAGTACTTC. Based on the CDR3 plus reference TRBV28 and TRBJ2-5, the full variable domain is DVKVTQSSRYLVKRTGEKVFLECVQDMDHENMFWYRQDPGLGLRLIYFSYDVKMKEKGDIPEGYSVSREKKERFSLILESASTNQTSMYLCASSLWTPRDETQYFGPGTRLLVL.

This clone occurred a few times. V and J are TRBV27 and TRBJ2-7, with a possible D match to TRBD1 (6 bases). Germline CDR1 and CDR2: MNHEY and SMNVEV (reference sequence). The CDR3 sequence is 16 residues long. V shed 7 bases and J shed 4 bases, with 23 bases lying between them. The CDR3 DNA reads TGTGCCAGCACCCCAGGGTGGGGCAGGGGAAGTTACGAGCAGTACTTC. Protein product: CASTPGWGRGSYEQYF.

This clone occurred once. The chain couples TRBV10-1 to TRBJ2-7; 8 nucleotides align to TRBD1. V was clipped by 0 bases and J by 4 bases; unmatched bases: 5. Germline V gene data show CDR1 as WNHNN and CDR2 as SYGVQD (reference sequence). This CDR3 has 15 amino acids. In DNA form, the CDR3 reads TGCGCCAGCAGTGAGTCCCAGGGGGCGGGTTACGAGCAGTACTTC. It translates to CASSESQGAGYEQYF.

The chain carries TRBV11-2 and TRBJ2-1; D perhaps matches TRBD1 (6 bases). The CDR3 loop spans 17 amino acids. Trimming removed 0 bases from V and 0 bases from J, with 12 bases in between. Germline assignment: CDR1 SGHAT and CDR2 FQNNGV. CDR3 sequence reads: CASSLDTGWGSYNEQFF. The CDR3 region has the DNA TGTGCCAGCAGCTTAGATACAGGGTGGGGCTCCTACAATGAGCAGTTCTTC.

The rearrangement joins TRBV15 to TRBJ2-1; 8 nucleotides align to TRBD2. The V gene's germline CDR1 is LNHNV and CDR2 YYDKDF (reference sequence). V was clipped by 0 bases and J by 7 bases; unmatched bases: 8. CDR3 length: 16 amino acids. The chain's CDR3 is CATSRDSASGWNEQFF. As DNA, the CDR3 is TGTGCCACCAGCAGAGATTCGGCTAGCGGGTGGAATGAGCAGTTCTTC.

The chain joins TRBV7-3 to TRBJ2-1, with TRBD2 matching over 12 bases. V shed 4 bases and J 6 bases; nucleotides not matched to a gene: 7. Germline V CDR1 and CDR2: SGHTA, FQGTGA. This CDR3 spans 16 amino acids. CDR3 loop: CASSWTSGAPSNEQFF. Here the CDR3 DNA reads TGTGCCAGCAGCTGGACTAGCGGGGCACCCAGCAATGAGCAGTTCTTC. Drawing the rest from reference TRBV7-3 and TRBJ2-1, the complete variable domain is GAGVSQTPSNKVTEKGKYVELRCDPISGHTALYWYRQSLGQGPEFLIYFQGTGAADDSGLPNDRFFAVRPEGSVSTLKIQRTERGDSAVYLCASSWTSGAPSNEQFFGPGTRLTVL.

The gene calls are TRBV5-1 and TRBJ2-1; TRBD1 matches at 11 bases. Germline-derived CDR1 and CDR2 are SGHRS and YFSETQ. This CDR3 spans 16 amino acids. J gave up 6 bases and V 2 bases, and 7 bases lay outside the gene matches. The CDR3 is CASSFQLDRGLNEQFF. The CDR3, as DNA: TGCGCCAGCAGCTTCCAACTGGACAGGGGGCTCAATGAGCAGTTCTTC.

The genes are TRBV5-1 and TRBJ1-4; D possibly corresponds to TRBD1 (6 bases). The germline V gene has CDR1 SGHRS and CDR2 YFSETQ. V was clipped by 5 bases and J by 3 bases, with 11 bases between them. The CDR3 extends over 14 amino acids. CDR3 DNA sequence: TGCGCCAGCAGTTTCGACAGGCCTAATGAAAAACTGTTTTTT. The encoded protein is CASSFDRPNEKLFF.

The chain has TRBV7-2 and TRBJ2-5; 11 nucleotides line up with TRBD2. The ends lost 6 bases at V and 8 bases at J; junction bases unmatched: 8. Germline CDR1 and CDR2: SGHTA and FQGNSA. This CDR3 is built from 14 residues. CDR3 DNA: TGTGCCAGCAGACGACTAGCGGGGCAGGGAACCCAGTACTTC. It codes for CASRRLAGQGTQYF.

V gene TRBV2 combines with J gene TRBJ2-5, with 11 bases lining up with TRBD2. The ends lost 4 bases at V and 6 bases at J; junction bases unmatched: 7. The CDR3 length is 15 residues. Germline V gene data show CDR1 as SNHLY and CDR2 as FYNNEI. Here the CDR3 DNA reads TGTGCCAGCAGTGTGGCTAGCGGGGGGATGAAGACCCAGTACTTC. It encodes CASSVASGGMKTQYF.

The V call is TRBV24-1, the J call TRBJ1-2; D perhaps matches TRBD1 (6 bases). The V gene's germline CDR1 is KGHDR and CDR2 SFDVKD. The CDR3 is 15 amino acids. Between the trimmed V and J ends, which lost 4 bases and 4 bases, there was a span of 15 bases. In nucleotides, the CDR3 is TGTGCCACCAGTGACCTGGGGGGGACAAGCTATGGCTACACCTTC. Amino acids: CATSDLGGTSYGYTF.

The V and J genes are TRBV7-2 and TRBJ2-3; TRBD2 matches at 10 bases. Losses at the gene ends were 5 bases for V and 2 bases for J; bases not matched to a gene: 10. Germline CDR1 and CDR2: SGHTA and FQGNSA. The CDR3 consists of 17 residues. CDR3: CASSPKAGGRNTDTQYF. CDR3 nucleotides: TGTGCCAGCAGCCCAAAAGCGGGGGGGCGAAACACAGATACGCAGTATTTT.

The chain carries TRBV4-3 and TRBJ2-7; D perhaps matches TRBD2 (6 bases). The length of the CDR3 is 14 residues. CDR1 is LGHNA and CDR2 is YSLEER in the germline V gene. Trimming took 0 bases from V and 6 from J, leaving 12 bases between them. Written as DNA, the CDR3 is TGCGCCAGCAGCCAAGAGGAGGGAAGGGGCGAGCAGTACTTC. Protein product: CASSQEEGRGEQYF.

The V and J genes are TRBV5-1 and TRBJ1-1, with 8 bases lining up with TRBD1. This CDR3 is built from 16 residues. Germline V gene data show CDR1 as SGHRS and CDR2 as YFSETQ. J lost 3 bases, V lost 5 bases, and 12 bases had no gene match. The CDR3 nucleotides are TGCGCCAGCAGGCTAAATCCAGGGGGCGCATACACTGAAGCTTTCTTT. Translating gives CASRLNPGGAYTEAFF.

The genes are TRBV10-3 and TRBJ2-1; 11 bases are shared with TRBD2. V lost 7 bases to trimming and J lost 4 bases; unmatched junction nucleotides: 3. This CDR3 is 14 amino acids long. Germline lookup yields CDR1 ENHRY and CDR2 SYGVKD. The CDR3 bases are TGTGCCATCACCCGGACTAGCGGGTACAATGAGCAGTTCTTC. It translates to CAITRTSGYNEQFF.

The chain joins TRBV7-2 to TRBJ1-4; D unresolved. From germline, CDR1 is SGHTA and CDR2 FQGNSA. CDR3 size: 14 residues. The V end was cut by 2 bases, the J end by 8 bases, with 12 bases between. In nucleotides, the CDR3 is TGTGCCAGCAGCTTACGTACATTCAGGGAAAAACTGTTTTTT. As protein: CASSLRTFREKLFF.

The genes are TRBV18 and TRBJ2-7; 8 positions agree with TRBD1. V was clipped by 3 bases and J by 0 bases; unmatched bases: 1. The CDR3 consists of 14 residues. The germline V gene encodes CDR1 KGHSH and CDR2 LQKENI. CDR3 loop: CASSPGTGSYEQYF. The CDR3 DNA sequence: TGTGCCAGCTCACCCGGGACAGGCTCCTACGAGCAGTACTTC. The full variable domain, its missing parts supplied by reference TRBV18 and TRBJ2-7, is NAGVMQNPRHLVRRRGQEARLRCSPMKGHSHVYWYRQLPEEGLKFMVYLQKENIIDESGMPKERFSAEFPKEGPSILRIQQVVRGDSAAYFCASSPGTGSYEQYFGPGTRLTVT.

CDR3 nucleotides: TGTGCCAGCTCACTTCCCAGGACAGCGAACCAAGAGACCCAGTACTTC. This gives the protein CASSLPRTANQETQYF. The genes are TRBV18 and TRBJ2-5; D might be TRBD1 (6 bases). Trimming cost V 4 bases and J 0 bases, with 15 bases left between them. This CDR3 comprises 16 residues. CDR1 is KGHSH, CDR2 LQKENI, per germline.

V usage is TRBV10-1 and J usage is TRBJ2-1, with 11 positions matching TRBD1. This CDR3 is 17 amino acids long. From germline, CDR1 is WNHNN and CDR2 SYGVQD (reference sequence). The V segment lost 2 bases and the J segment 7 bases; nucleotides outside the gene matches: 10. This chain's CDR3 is CASSETRWTGGANEQFF. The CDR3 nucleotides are TGCGCCAGCAGTGAGACCCGGTGGACAGGGGGCGCAAATGAGCAGTTCTTC.

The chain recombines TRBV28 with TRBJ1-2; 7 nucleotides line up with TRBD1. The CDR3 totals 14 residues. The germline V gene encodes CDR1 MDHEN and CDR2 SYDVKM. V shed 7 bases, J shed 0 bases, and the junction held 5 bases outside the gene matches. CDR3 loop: CASKGALANYGYTF. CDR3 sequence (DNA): TGTGCCAGCAAGGGGGCGCTCGCTAACTATGGCTACACCTTC.